A single sample gave rise to the 24 T cell receptor beta chains below, sequenced in a study of blood T cell repertoires in COVID-19. TCRdb's copy holds only in-frame clones and misses some; the assay was immunoSEQ multiplex PCR. The sample includes around 95,000 clones, about 84% of them seen just once. The specimen sequenced was peripheral blood. The origin of the receptors is a human donor in a cohort sampled during active COVID-19.

The CDR3 spells CAWSRDIRGTDTQYF. CDR3 nucleotides: TGTGCCTGGAGTCGGGATATCCGGGGCACAGATACGCAGTATTTT. The gene calls are TRBV30 and TRBJ2-3; a possible D gene is TRBD2 (5 bases). V lost 2 bases, J lost 1 base, and 13 bases lay in between. CDR1 GTSNPN and CDR2 SVGIG come from the germline V gene (reference sequence). The CDR3 spans 15 residues.

The V and J genes are TRBV7-9 and TRBJ2-3; possibly TRBD2 for D (5 bases). V lost 11 bases and J lost 7, with 22 bases in between. Germline V gives CDR1 SEHNR, CDR2 FQNEAQ (reference sequence). The CDR3 totals 14 residues. CDR3 sequence: CAGSDLVETNTQYF. The CDR3 nucleotides are TGTGCCGGGTCGGACTTGGTGGAGACAAATACGCAGTATTTT. Based on the CDR3 plus reference TRBV7-9 and TRBJ2-3, the full variable domain is DTGVSQNPRHKITKRGQNVTFRCDPISEHNRLYWYRQTLGQGPEFLTYFQNEAQLEKSRLLSDRFSAERPKGSFSTLEIQRTEQGDSAMYLCAGSDLVETNTQYFGPGTRLTVL.

The CDR3 protein is CASSSTGGTTNEKLFF. DNA for the CDR3: TGTGCCAGCAGCTCTACAGGGGGAACAACTAATGAAAAACTGTTTTTT. The V gene is TRBV5-5, the J gene TRBJ1-4; 8 bases map to TRBD1. Germline trimming cut 3 bases from V and 0 bases from J; bases unmatched to any gene: 4. The CDR3 runs 16 residues. Germline V gives CDR1 SGHKS, CDR2 YYEKEE (reference sequence).

This clone has a single count. V is TRBV6-5 and J is TRBJ1-2, with D possibly being TRBD1 (5 bases). Germline CDR1 and CDR2: MNHEY and SVGAGI. Trimming removed 6 bases from V and 1 base from J, with 15 bases in between. This CDR3 comprises 15 residues. The CDR3 sequence is CASRRYPDSNYGYTF. Written as DNA, the CDR3 is TGTGCCAGCAGACGATACCCAGACAGTAACTATGGCTACACCTTC.

V gene TRBV9 combines with J gene TRBJ2-1; 9 positions match TRBD2. Germline CDR1 reads SGDLS; CDR2 reads YYNGEE. The CDR3 has 14 residues. The V gene end was trimmed by 0 bases and the J gene end by 10 bases; junction bases not matched to a gene: 5. CDR3 amino acids: CASSVGGTSREQFF. CDR3 nucleotides: TGTGCCAGCAGCGTAGGGGGGACTAGCAGAGAGCAGTTCTTC.

The chain combines TRBV25-1 with TRBJ2-4; D is ambiguous. From germline, CDR1 is MGHDK and CDR2 SYGVNS. V shed 2 bases and J shed 0 bases, with 8 bases lying between them. This CDR3 is 15 amino acids long. Written as DNA, the CDR3 is TGTGCCAGCAGTGAAGGCTCTCTAGCCAAAAACATTCAGTACTTC. Protein sequence: CASSEGSLAKNIQYF.

The CDR3 DNA reads TGCGCCAGCAGCTTGGCGACAGGTCAAGAGACCCAGTACTTC. It is translated as CASSLATGQETQYF. V gene TRBV5-1 combines with J gene TRBJ2-5; D perhaps matches TRBD1 (6 bases). Trimming stripped 0 bases from V and 2 bases from J, with 8 bases between. This CDR3 has 14 amino acids. Per germline, CDR1 SGHRS and CDR2 YFSETQ.

This clone turned up a few times. This chain joins TRBV7-6 and TRBJ2-3, with 12 positions matching TRBD2. Germline CDR1 reads SGHVS; CDR2 reads FNYEAQ. The length of the CDR3 is 19 residues. The V and J ends lost 2 bases and 4 bases, in that order; junction bases with no gene match: 13. CDR3 sequence: CASSLTLAGGFGSPDTQYF. In DNA form, the CDR3 reads TGTGCCAGCAGCTTAACACTAGCGGGAGGTTTCGGGTCACCAGATACGCAGTATTTT.

In its sample, this clone was seen a few times. The V and J genes are TRBV30 and TRBJ2-5; 12 bases map to TRBD1. After removal of 7 bases from V and 7 bases from J, the junction contained 13 bases not matched to a gene. The CDR3 sequence is 15 residues long. The V gene's germline CDR1 is GTSNPN and CDR2 SVGIG (reference sequence). CDR3: CAFKRGQGAVGTQYF. The CDR3 nucleotides read TGTGCCTTCAAGAGGGGACAGGGGGCAGTGGGGACCCAGTACTTC.

V usage is TRBV7-7 and J usage is TRBJ2-1; tentative D call: TRBD2 (5 bases). Germline V lookup: CDR1 SSHAT, CDR2 FNYEAQ (reference sequence). Trimming took 1 base from V and 0 from J, leaving 13 bases between them. The CDR3 is made up of 17 amino acids. The CDR3 reads CASSLGRGSSSYNEQFF. CDR3 in DNA: TGTGCCAGCAGCTTAGGTCGCGGGTCGAGCTCCTACAATGAGCAGTTCTTC.

This sequence joins TRBV7-2 and TRBJ2-7, with 7 bases fitting TRBD2. This CDR3 has 17 residues. J gave up 7 bases and V 5 bases, and 20 bases lay outside the gene matches. CDR1 SGHTA and CDR2 FQGNSA come from the germline V gene. The CDR3 DNA sequence: TGTGCCAGCAGCGGCCGTGCATGGCGGGAGTCACTGGGGGAGCAGTACTTC. This gives the protein CASSGRAWRESLGEQYF.

This chain joins TRBV5-4 and TRBJ2-7; D gene uncertain. The CDR3 covers 13 residues. Germline V gene data show CDR1 as SGHNT and CDR2 as YYREEE (reference sequence). V was trimmed by 1 base and J by 3 bases, leaving 8 bases between them. In nucleotides, the CDR3 is TGTGCCAGCAGCTTGTTCTCGGGCTACGAGCAGTACTTC. It codes for CASSLFSGYEQYF.

The chain carries TRBV5-1 and TRBJ2-7; 12 positions match TRBD1. V was pared by 4 bases and J by 6 bases, with 8 bases of the junction left unmatched. This CDR3 comprises 15 residues. Germline-derived CDR1 and CDR2 are SGHRS and YFSETQ. The CDR3 sequence is CASSAGTGGSGEQYF. In nucleotides, the CDR3 is TGCGCCAGCAGCGCGGGGACAGGGGGCTCTGGCGAGCAGTACTTC.

CDR3 region: CASSTGDRLYEQYF. Written as DNA, the CDR3 is TGTGCCAGCAGCACAGGGGATCGCCTCTACGAGCAGTACTTC. The J gene is TRBJ2-7, the V gene TRBV6-5; 7 positions agree with TRBD1. From germline, CDR1 is MNHEY and CDR2 SVGAGI. V dropped 6 bases and J dropped 3; count of bases not matched to a gene: 8. This CDR3 comprises 14 residues.

The chain couples TRBV11-2 to TRBJ2-1; D is ambiguous. V was shortened by 3 bases and J by 4 bases, with 19 bases between the two germline ends. Germline V gene data show CDR1 as SGHAT and CDR2 as FQNNGV. The CDR3 spans 17 residues. The CDR3 nucleotides read TGTGCCAGCAGCTTCGGGTTGATGGCCAGCCCTTACAATGAGCAGTTCTTC. Protein sequence: CASSFGLMASPYNEQFF. Full variable domain (outside the CDR3, taken from reference TRBV11-2 and TRBJ2-1): EAGVAQSPRYKIIEKRQSVAFWCNPISGHATLYWYQQILGQGPKLLIQFQNNGVVDDSQLPKDRFSAERLKGVDSTLKIQPAKLEDSAVYLCASSFGLMASPYNEQFFGPGTRLTVL.

The chain links TRBV28 to TRBJ1-5; 9 bases map to TRBD1. Germline values: CDR1 MDHEN, CDR2 SYDVKM. V shed 7 bases, J shed 0 bases, and the junction held 10 bases outside the gene matches. The length of the CDR3 is 17 residues. This CDR3 reads CASITGQGPYSNQPQHF. CDR3 nucleotide sequence: TGTGCCAGCATCACGGGACAGGGACCCTATAGCAATCAGCCCCAGCATTTT.

This chain's CDR3 is CASSSGLAGDTQYF. The CDR3 nucleotides read TGTGCCAGCAGCTCGGGACTAGCGGGGGATACGCAGTATTTT. V and J are TRBV7-2 and TRBJ2-3, with TRBD2 identical over 13 bases. CDR1 SGHTA and CDR2 FQGNSA come from the germline V gene. V lost 4 bases and J lost 6; bases outside the gene matches: 1. The CDR3 spans 14 residues.

This clone came up once. This chain uses TRBV6-6 with TRBJ2-3; tentative D call: TRBD1 (6 bases). CDR1 MNHNY and CDR2 SVGAGI come from the germline V gene (reference sequence). There are 14 residues in the CDR3. The ends were cut back, 5 bases at V and 4 bases at J, with 13 bases in the middle. CDR3 in amino acids: CASSDTTGPDTQYF. The CDR3 DNA reads as TGTGCCAGCAGTGACACTACAGGGCCAGATACGCAGTATTTT.

The chain couples TRBV18 to TRBJ1-3; 7 positions match TRBD1. The CDR3 covers 21 residues. From germline, CDR1 is KGHSH and CDR2 LQKENI. J gave up 0 bases and V 4 bases, and 21 bases lay outside the gene matches. CDR3 loop: CASSRPVDRAKFDISGNTIYF. CDR3 in DNA: TGTGCCAGCTCACGACCCGTAGACAGGGCTAAATTCGACATCTCTGGAAACACCATATATTTT.

CDR3 nucleotide sequence: TGTGCCAGCTCACCACCGAGCGGGGGGGCATTCGATGAGCAGTTCTTC. Translated, it gives CASSPPSGGAFDEQFF. The V call is TRBV18, the J call TRBJ2-1, with 10 bases aligning to TRBD2. Germline V gene data show CDR1 as KGHSH and CDR2 as LQKENI. After removal of 0 bases from V and 8 bases from J, the junction contained 7 bases not matched to a gene. The CDR3 has 16 amino acids.

CDR3 sequence reads: CASSQGAANYGYTF. DNA of the CDR3: TGTGCCAGCAGTCAGGGGGCGGCTAACTATGGCTACACCTTC. The chain uses TRBV6-2 or TRBV6-3 and TRBJ1-2, with TRBD1 identical over 8 bases. The trim removed 5 bases at V and 0 bases at J, leaving 2 bases unmatched. Germline V gene sequence: CDR1 MNHEY, CDR2 SVGEGT. This CDR3 contains 14 residues.

This chain uses TRBV3-1 (or the pseudogene TRBV3-2) with TRBJ2-1; TRBD1 matches 7 bases. This CDR3 has 16 residues. The germline V gene encodes CDR1 LGHDT and CDR2 YNNKEL (reference sequence). The junction had 11 bases not matched to a gene; V was cut back by 0 bases and J by 9 bases. The CDR3: CASSQDGAVRGSEQFF. As DNA, the CDR3 is TGTGCCAGCAGCCAAGATGGGGCGGTCAGGGGGTCTGAGCAGTTCTTC.

V usage is TRBV6-1 and J usage is TRBJ1-4; TRBD1 matches at 8 bases. CDR3 length: 15 amino acids. The ends lost 3 bases at V and 6 bases at J; junction bases unmatched: 6. Germline V gene sequence: CDR1 MNHNS, CDR2 SASEGT. CDR3 loop: CASSEVAGGDEKLFF. For the CDR3, the DNA is TGTGCCAGCAGTGAGGTGGCAGGGGGCGATGAAAAACTGTTTTTT.

This chain links TRBV18 with TRBJ2-2, with TRBD1 identical over 7 bases. V was pared by 0 bases and J by 6 bases, with 10 bases of the junction left unmatched. CDR1 and CDR2 (germline): KGHSH, LQKENI. There are 17 residues in the CDR3. The CDR3 DNA reads as TGTGCCAGCTCACCACCGTTCCGACAGGGAATATCCGGGGAGCTGTTTTTT. It yields the protein CASSPPFRQGISGELFF.